This T cell receptor (beta chain) was captured by sequencing in a study of blood T cell repertoires in COVID-19. The germline V gene has CDR1 LNHDA and CDR2 SQIVND (reference sequence). V shed 5 bases and J shed 6 bases, with 16 bases lying between them. This CDR3 region has 14 residues. Assay used: immunoSEQ multiplex PCR; TCRdb lists only in-frame clones, some missing. The profile shows fewer than 100,000 clones, approximately 86% of them singletons. The TCR sequence derives from a man aged 55 to 70 with acute or convalescent COVID-19. The sequenced sample consisted of peripheral blood. The chain recombines TRBV19 with TRBJ1-1; a possible D gene is TRBD1 (5 bases). DNA of the CDR3: TGTGCCAGTAGTTTAGGACGGCGGGACCCTGAAGCTTTCTTT. It codes for CASSLGRRDPEAFF.